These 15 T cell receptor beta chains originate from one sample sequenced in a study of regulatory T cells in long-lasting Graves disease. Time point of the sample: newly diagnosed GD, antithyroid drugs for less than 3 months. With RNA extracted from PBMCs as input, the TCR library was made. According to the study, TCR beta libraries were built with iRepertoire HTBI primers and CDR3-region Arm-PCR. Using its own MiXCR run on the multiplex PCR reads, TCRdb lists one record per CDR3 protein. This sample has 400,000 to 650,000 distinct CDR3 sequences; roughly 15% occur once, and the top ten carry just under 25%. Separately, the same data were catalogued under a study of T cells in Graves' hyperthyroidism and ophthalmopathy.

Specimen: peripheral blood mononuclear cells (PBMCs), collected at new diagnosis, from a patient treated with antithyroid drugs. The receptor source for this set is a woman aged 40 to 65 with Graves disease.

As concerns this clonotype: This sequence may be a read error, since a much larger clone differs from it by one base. CDR3 region: CASSLRTVANTRELFF. CDR3 coding DNA: TGTGCCAGCAGCTTACGGACAGTCGCGAACACCAGGGAGCTGTTTTTT. The chain links TRBV7-3 to TRBJ2-2; D perhaps matches TRBD1 (6 bases). Germline CDR1 SGHTA, CDR2 FQGTGA. CDR3 length: 16 residues.

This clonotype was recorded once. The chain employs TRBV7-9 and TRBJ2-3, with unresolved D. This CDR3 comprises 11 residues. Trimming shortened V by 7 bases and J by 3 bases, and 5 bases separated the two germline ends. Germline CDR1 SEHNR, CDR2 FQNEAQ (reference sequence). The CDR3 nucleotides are TGTGCCAGCATCCAAACAGATACGCAGTATTTT. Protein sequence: CASIQTDTQYF.

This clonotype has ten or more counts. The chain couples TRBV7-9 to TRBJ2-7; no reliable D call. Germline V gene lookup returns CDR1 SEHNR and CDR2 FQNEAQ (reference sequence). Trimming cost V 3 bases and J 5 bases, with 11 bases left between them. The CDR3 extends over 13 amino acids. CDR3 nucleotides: TGTGCCAGCAGCTTCGACCCTTCCGACGAGCAGTACTTC. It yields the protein CASSFDPSDEQYF.

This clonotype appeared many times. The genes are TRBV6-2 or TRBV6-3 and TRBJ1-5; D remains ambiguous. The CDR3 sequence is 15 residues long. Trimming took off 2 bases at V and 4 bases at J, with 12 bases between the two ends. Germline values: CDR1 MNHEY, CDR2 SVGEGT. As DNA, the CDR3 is TGTGCCAGCAGTTACGAAGGGCGGCATAATCAGCCCCAGCATTTT. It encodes CASSYEGRHNQPQHF.

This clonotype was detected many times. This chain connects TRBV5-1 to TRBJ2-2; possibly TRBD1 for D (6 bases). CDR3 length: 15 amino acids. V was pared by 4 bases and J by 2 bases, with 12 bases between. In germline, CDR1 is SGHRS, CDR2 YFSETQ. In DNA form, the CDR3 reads TGCGCCAGCAGCCTGGGGGCCCTTAACACCGGGGAGCTGTTTTTT. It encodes CASSLGALNTGELFF.

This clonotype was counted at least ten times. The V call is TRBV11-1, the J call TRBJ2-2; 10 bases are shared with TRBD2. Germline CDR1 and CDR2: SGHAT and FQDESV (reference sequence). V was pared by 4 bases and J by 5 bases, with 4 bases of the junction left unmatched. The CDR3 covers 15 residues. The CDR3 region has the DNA TGTGCCAGCAGCTCCCCAGCGGGGGGGACCGGGGAGCTGTTTTTT. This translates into CASSSPAGGTGELFF.

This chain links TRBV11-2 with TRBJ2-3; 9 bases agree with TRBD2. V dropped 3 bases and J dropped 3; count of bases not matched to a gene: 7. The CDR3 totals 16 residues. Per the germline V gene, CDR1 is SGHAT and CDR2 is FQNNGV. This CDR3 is CASSLLSGGSTDTQYF. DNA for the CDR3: TGTGCCAGCAGCTTGCTGAGCGGGGGGTCAACAGATACGCAGTATTTT. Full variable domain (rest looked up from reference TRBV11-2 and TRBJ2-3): EAGVAQSPRYKIIEKRQSVAFWCNPISGHATLYWYQQILGQGPKLLIQFQNNGVVDDSQLPKDRFSAERLKGVDSTLKIQPAKLEDSAVYLCASSLLSGGSTDTQYFGPGTRLTVL.

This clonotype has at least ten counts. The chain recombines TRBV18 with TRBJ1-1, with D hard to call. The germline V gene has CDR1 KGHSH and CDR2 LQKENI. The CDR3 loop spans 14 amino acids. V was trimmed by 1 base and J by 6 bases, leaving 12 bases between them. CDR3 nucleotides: TGTGCCAGCTCACCACGTGAAGACATTCCTGAAGCTTTCTTT. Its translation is CASSPREDIPEAFF.

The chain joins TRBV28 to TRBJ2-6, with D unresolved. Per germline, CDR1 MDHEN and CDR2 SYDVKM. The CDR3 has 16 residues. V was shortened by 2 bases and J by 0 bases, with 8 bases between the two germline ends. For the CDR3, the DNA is TGTGCCAGCAGTTTAAGGGCTTCCTCTGGGGCCAACGTCCTGACTTTC. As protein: CASSLRASSGANVLTF.

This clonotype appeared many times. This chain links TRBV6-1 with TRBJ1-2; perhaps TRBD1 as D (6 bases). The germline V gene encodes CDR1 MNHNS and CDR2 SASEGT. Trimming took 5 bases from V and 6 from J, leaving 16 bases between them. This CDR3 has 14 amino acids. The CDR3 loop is CASSPLRDKHGYTF. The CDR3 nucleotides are TGTGCCAGCAGTCCCCTCCGGGACAAGCATGGCTACACCTTC.

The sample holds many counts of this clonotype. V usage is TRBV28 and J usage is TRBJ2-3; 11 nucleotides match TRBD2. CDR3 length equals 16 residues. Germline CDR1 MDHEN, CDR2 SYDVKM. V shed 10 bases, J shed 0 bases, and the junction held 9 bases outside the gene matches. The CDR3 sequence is CATRLAGPPSTDTQYF. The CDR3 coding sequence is TGTGCCACCAGACTAGCGGGGCCTCCTAGCACAGATACGCAGTATTTT.

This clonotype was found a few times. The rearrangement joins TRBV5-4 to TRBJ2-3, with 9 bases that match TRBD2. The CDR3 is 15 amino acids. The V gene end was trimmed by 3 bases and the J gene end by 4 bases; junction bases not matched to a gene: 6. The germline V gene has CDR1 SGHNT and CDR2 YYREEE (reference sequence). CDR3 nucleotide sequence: TGTGCCAGCAGCTCGAGCGGGGGGCAGGCAGATACGCAGTATTTT. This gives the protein CASSSSGGQADTQYF.

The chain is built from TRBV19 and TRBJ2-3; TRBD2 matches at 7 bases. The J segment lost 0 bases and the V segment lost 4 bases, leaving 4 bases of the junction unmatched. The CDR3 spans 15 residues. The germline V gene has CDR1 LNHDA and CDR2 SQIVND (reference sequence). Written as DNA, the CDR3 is TGTGCCAGTAGTACGGGGGGTTCTAGCACAGATACGCAGTATTTT. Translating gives CASSTGGSSTDTQYF. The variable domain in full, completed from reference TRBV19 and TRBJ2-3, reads DGGITQSPKYLFRKEGQNVTLSCEQNLNHDAMYWYRQDPGQGLRLIYYSQIVNDFQKGDIAEGYSVSREKKESFPLTVTSAQKNPTAFYLCASSTGGSSTDTQYFGPGTRLTVL.

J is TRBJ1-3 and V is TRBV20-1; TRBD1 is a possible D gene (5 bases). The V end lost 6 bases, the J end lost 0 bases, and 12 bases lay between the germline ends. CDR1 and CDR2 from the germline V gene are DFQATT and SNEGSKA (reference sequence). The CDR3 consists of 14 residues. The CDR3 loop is CSATGDFSGNTIYF. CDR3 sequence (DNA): TGCAGTGCAACAGGCGACTTCTCTGGAAACACCATATATTTT.

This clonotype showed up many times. DNA for the CDR3: TGTGCCAGCAGCTTAGTAGGGACAGGGCGGGGGGATACGCAGTATTTT. Its protein is CASSLVGTGRGDTQYF. The rearrangement links TRBV7-6 to TRBJ2-3; 9 nucleotides line up with TRBD1. CDR1 and CDR2 (germline): SGHVS, FNYEAQ. J gave up 6 bases and V 1 base, and 8 bases lay outside the gene matches. The CDR3 spans 16 residues.